This TCR beta chain came from a study of OX40 agonist ivuxolimab in advanced cancers. Study details: Patients were dosed intravenously with ivuxolimab at 0.01 to 10 mg/kg every 2 weeks. Patients undergoing dose escalation presented with hepatocellular carcinoma, melanoma, renal cell or head and neck cancer.

Repertoires were generated with immunoSEQ multiplex PCR, while TCRdb's copy carries only in-frame clones and drops some. The table includes tens of thousands of clones, 90% to 95% detected once. The CDR3 spans 15 residues. Germline CDR1 is SGHDT and CDR2 is YYEEEE. Between the trimmed V and J ends, which lost 2 bases and 1 base, there was a span of 12 bases. Notes on the study in general: Both CD4+ and CD8+ T cell populations in blood had undergone clonal expansion by week 6 at 0.1 to 3.0 mg/kg. Nonresponders, in some cases, also had low normalized T-cell clonal expansion.

To note about this clone: Antigen unknown.

This chain joins TRBV5-6 and TRBJ1-1, with TRBD1 as a possible D gene (5 bases). This sequence was found in an adult with an advanced solid tumor such as melanoma, head and neck, liver or kidney cancer. The input for sequencing was CD4+ or CD8+ T cells sorted from blood, taken in a trial of the OX40 agonist ivuxolimab. The CDR3 is CASSFGRRENTEAFF. The CDR3 DNA reads as TGTGCCAGCAGCTTTGGTCGCAGGGAGAACACTGAAGCTTTCTTT.